The 6 T cell receptor beta chains below come from one sample, sequenced in a study of control samples from healthy donors and cancer patients. Generated by immunoSEQ multiplex PCR, the TCRdb table keeps only in-frame clones and is missing some. The top ten hold approximately 6.3% of the sample, which has under 450,000 clones, more than 80% seen once. Sequenced: PBMCs. The receptors here all came from a man aged 40-50 years with head and neck cancer.

The count of this clone is one. The rearrangement uses TRBV12-3 or TRBV12-4 and TRBJ1-2; 10 positions match TRBD1. The CDR3 has 13 residues. V was pared by 5 bases and J by 13 bases, with 10 bases of the junction left unmatched. CDR3: CASSVRDRGFGTF. The CDR3 bases are TGTGCCAGCAGTGTCCGGGACAGGGGATTCGGCACCTTC.

This sequence joins TRBV19 and TRBJ1-1; TRBD1 aligns across 8 bases. CDR3 length equals 17 residues. V gave up 5 bases and J gave up 3 bases; unmatched junction bases: 14. Germline loops: CDR1 LNHDA, CDR2 SQIVND (reference sequence). The CDR3 loop reads CASSRARRGRADTEAFF. In nucleotides, the CDR3 is TGTGCCAGTAGTCGGGCGCGCAGGGGGCGAGCGGACACTGAAGCTTTCTTT.

The V call is TRBV11-2, the J call TRBJ2-2; perhaps TRBD2 as D (6 bases). From germline, CDR1 is SGHAT and CDR2 FQNNGV. V dropped 2 bases and J dropped 1 base, with 14 bases sitting between them. The CDR3 has 17 amino acids. The CDR3, as DNA: TGTGCCAGCAGCTTAACGCGGGACCAACTGAACACCGGGGAGCTGTTTTTT. It specifies CASSLTRDQLNTGELFF.

This rearrangement joins TRBV7-8 to TRBJ2-1; 11 bases match TRBD2. J gave up 15 bases and V 3 bases, and 13 bases lay outside the gene matches. The CDR3 runs 15 residues. Germline V CDR1 and CDR2: SGHVS, FQNEAQ. CDR3 in amino acids: CASSFASGLAERGFF. The DNA for the CDR3 is TGTGCCAGCAGCTTCGCGTCGGGACTAGCGGAGAGGGGGTTCTTC.

V and J are TRBV20-1 and TRBJ1-5, with D uncertain. CDR1 is DFQATT, CDR2 SNEGSKA, per germline (reference sequence). V lost 3 bases to trimming and J lost 0 bases, with 6 bases between them. The CDR3 totals 13 residues. This chain's CDR3 is CSASGDSNQPQHF. The CDR3 DNA is TGCAGTGCTAGTGGGGATAGCAATCAGCCCCAGCATTTT.

CDR3 nucleotides: TGTGCCAGCAGCGTAGGACCGGGACAACTTTCACCCCTCCACTTT. It translates to CASSVGPGQLSPLHF. The chain has TRBV9 and TRBJ1-6, with a possible D match to TRBD1 (6 bases). The CDR3 has 15 residues. V lost 0 bases to trimming and J lost 9 bases, with 13 bases between them. Germline V gene sequence: CDR1 SGDLS, CDR2 YYNGEE.